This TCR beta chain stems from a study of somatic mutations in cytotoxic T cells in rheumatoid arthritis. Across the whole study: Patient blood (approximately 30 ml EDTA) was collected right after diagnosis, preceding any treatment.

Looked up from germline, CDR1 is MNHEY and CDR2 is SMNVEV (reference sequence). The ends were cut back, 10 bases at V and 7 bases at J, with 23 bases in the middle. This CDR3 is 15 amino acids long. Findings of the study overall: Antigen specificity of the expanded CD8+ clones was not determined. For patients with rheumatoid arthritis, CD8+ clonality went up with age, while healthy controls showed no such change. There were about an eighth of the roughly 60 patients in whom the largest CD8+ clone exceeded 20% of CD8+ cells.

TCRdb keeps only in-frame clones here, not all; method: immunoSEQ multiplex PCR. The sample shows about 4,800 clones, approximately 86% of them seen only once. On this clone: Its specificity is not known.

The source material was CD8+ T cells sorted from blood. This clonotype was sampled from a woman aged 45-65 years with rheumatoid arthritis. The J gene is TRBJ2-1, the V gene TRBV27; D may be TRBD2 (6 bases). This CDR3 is CATGPGTPYDNEQFF. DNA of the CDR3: TGTGCCACCGGGCCGGGGACTCCTTATGATAATGAGCAGTTCTTC.